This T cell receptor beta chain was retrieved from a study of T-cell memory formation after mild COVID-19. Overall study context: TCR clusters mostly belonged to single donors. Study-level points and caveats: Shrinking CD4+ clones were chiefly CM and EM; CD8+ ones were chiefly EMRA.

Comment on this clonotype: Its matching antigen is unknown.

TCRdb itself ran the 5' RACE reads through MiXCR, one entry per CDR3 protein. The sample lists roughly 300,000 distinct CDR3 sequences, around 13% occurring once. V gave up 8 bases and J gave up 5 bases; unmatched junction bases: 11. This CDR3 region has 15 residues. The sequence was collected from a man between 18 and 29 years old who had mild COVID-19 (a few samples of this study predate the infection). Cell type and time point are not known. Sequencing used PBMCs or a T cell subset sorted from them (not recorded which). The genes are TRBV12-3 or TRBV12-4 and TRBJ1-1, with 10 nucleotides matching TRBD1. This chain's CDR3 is CASQGQGSIGTEAFF. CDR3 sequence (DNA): TGTGCCAGCCAGGGACAGGGGAGTATCGGGACTGAAGCTTTCTTT.